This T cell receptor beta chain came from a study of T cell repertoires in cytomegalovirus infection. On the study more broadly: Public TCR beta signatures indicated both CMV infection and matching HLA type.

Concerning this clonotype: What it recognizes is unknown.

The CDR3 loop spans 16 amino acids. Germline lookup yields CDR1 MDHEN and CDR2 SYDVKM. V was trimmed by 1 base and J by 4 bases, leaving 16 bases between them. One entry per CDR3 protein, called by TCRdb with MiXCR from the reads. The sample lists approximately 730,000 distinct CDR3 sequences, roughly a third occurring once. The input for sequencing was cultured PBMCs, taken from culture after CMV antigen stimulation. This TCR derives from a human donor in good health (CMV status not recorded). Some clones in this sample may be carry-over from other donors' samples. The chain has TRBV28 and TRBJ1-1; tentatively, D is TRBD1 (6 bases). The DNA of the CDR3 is TGTGCCAGCAGTTTATTGGGGGGCTCTTATGGCACTGAAGCTTTCTTT. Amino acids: CASSLLGGSYGTEAFF.